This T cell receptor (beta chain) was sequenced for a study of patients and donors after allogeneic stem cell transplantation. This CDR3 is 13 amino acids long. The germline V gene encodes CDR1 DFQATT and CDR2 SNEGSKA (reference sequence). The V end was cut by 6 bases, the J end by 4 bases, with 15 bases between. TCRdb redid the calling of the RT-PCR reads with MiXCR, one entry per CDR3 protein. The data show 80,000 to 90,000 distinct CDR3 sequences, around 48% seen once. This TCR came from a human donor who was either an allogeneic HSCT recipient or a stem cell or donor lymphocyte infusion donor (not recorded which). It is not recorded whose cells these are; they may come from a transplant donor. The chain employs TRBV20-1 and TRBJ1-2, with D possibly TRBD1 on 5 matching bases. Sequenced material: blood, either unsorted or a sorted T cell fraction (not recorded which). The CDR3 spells CSALTDSVYGYTF. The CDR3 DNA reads TGCAGTGCCCTAACTGACAGCGTCTATGGCTACACCTTC.